A selection of T cell receptor beta chains follows, all from one sample in a study of T cells in Graves' hyperthyroidism and ophthalmopathy. TCRdb reanalysed the multiplex PCR reads using MiXCR and keeps one entry per CDR3 protein. The sample has roughly 420,000 distinct CDR3 sequences, around 16% seen once; the top ten hold 13% to 15%. The sequencing input was blood. The source is a woman between 18 and 30 years old with Graves' hyperthyroidism. Both conserved end residues are part of each CDR3. The D gene is left open where the match is weak. The listing skips clone size in some rows; elsewhere it reads once, few, many or a size class.

V gene: TRBV13
clone size: few
J gene: TRBJ1-6
D gene: NA
CDR3 protein: CASSSIQSYNSPLHF
CDR3 DNA: TGTGCCAGCAGCTCCATACAGAGTTATAATTCACCCCTCCACTTT

V gene: TRBV28
clone size: NA
J gene: TRBJ2-7
D gene: TRBD2
CDR3 protein: CASSLSGRIFLPLGEQYF
CDR3 DNA: TGTGCCAGCAGTTTGAGCGGGAGGATCTTTCTCCCCCTCGGCGAGCAGTACTTC

V gene: TRBV5-6
clone size: few
J gene: TRBJ1-5
D gene: TRBD1
CDR3 protein: CASSLTGEVNQPQHF
CDR3 DNA: TGTGCCAGCAGCTTGACAGGGGAGGTCAATCAGCCCCAGCATTTT

V gene: TRBV3-1
clone size: many
J gene: TRBJ1-6
D gene: TRBD1
CDR3 protein: CASSPADRVQSPLHF
CDR3 DNA: TGTGCCAGCAGCCCCGCCGACAGGGTGCAGTCACCCCTCCACTTT

V gene: TRBV12-3/TRBV12-4
clone size: many
J gene: TRBJ1-5
D gene: TRBD1
CDR3 protein: CASSLGGQGPQHF
CDR3 DNA: TGTGCCAGCAGTTTAGGGGGACAGGGTCCCCAGCATTTT

V gene: TRBV2
clone size: many
J gene: TRBJ1-4
D gene: NA
CDR3 protein: CASRFGTTNEKLFF
CDR3 DNA: TGTGCCAGCAGATTCGGGACCACTAATGAAAAACTGTTTTTT

V gene: TRBV19
clone size: NA
J gene: TRBJ2-1
D gene: TRBD2
CDR3 protein: CASSLTGTSEYYNEQFF
CDR3 DNA: TGTGCCAGTAGCCTAACCGGGACTAGCGAATACTACAATGAGCAGTTCTTC

V gene: TRBV20-1
clone size: many
J gene: TRBJ1-1
D gene: NA
CDR3 protein: CSAREGSAAEAFF
CDR3 DNA: TGCAGTGCTAGGGAGGGTAGTGCGGCTGAAGCTTTCTTT

V gene: TRBV2
clone size: many
J gene: TRBJ1-5
D gene: TRBD1
CDR3 protein: CASSGGPGGQPQHF
CDR3 DNA: TGTGCCAGCAGTGGGGGCCCAGGGGGTCAGCCCCAGCATTTT

V gene: TRBV9
clone size: NA
J gene: TRBJ2-3
D gene: TRBD2
CDR3 protein: CASSVGGRAADTQYF
CDR3 DNA: TGTGCCAGCAGCGTAGGCGGGAGGGCGGCAGATACGCAGTATTTT

V gene: TRBV4-1
clone size: many
J gene: TRBJ1-4
D gene: NA
CDR3 protein: CASSQVEGTGTADEKLFF
CDR3 DNA: TGCGCCAGCAGCCAAGTCGAAGGTACCGGGACCGCTGATGAAAAACTGTTTTTT

V gene: TRBV20-1
clone size: few
J gene: TRBJ2-4
D gene: NA
CDR3 protein: CSASVDYGNIQYF
CDR3 DNA: TGCAGTGCTAGTGTTGATTACGGAAACATTCAGTACTTC

V gene: TRBV7-2
clone size: many
J gene: TRBJ1-1
D gene: NA
CDR3 protein: CASSLVIGGNTEAFF
CDR3 DNA: TGTGCCAGCAGCTTAGTTATAGGGGGGAACACTGAAGCTTTCTTT

V gene: TRBV5-1
clone size: NA
J gene: TRBJ2-5
D gene: TRBD2
CDR3 protein: CASLLYPGLAGEETQYF
CDR3 DNA: TGCGCCAGCTTACTCTATCCGGGACTAGCGGGAGAAGAGACCCAGTACTTC

V gene: TRBV2
clone size: many
J gene: TRBJ1-1
D gene: NA
CDR3 protein: CASIEGQQSNTEAFF
CDR3 DNA: TGTGCCAGCATAGAGGGACAACAGTCGAACACTGAAGCTTTCTTT

V gene: TRBV7-8
clone size: many
J gene: TRBJ1-4
D gene: NA
CDR3 protein: CASSSQPNEKLFF
CDR3 DNA: TGTGCCAGCAGCTCACAGCCTAATGAAAAACTGTTTTTT

V gene: TRBV20-1
clone size: many
J gene: TRBJ1-5
D gene: NA
CDR3 protein: CSASPRNSNQPQHF
CDR3 DNA: TGCAGTGCTAGCCCCAGGAATAGCAATCAGCCCCAGCATTTT

V gene: TRBV3-1
clone size: many
J gene: TRBJ2-1
D gene: TRBD2
CDR3 protein: CASSPLAKSSYNEQFF
CDR3 DNA: TGTGCCAGCAGCCCACTAGCGAAGAGCTCCTACAATGAGCAGTTCTTC

V gene: TRBV3-1
clone size: NA
J gene: TRBJ2-3
D gene: NA
CDR3 protein: CASSQEVWQLLPRTDTQYF
CDR3 DNA: TGTGCCAGCAGCCAAGAAGTTTGGCAGCTTCTACCCCGCACAGATACGCAGTATTTT

V gene: TRBV20-1
clone size: many
J gene: TRBJ1-2
D gene: NA
CDR3 protein: CSARDLTALYGYTF
CDR3 DNA: TGCAGTGCTAGAGATCTGACAGCACTCTATGGCTACACCTTC

V gene: TRBV2
clone size: few
J gene: TRBJ2-2
D gene: TRBD2
CDR3 protein: CASSVSSGLAANTGELFF
CDR3 DNA: TGTGCCAGCAGTGTATCAAGCGGACTAGCGGCGAACACCGGGGAGCTGTTTTTT

V gene: TRBV15
clone size: NA
J gene: TRBJ2-1
D gene: NA
CDR3 protein: CATSRDGTRDEQFF
CDR3 DNA: TGTGCCACCAGCAGAGATGGGACTCGGGATGAGCAGTTCTTC

V gene: TRBV19
clone size: NA
J gene: TRBJ2-5
D gene: NA
CDR3 protein: CASSRPDTETQYF
CDR3 DNA: TGTGCCAGTAGTCGACCGGATACTGAGACCCAGTACTTC